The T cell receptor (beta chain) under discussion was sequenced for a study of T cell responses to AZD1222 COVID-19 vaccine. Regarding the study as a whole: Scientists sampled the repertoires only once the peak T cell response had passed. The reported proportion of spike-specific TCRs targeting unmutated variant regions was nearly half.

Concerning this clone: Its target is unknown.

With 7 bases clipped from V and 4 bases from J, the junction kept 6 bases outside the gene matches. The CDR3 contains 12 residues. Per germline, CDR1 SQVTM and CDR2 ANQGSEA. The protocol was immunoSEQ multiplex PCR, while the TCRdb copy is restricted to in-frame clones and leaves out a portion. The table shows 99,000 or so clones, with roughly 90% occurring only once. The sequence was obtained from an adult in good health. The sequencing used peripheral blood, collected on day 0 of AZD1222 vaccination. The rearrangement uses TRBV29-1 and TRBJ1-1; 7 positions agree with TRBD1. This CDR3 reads CSEISGGTEAFF. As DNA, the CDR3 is TGCAGCGAAATATCAGGGGGCACTGAAGCTTTCTTT.